This TCR beta chain is from a study of identical twins. Healthy Caucasian donors formed the entire cohort. Overall study findings and caveats: Clonotypes of the beta chain that were abundant in cord blood carried fewer insertions (memory repertoires showed none).

V dropped 3 bases and J dropped 3 bases, with 9 bases sitting between them. Per the germline V gene, CDR1 is LGHNA and CDR2 is YSLEER. The length of the CDR3 is 13 residues. This clonotype was counted many times. Its specificity is not known. TCRdb processed the 5' RACE reads anew with MiXCR; each CDR3 protein has one entry. The sample shows 600,000 to 700,000 distinct CDR3 sequences, about 20% of them seen only once. The same data also went into a second study, on T cells expressing NK-cell markers.

The source of this sequence is a woman aged 18-29 years in good health. Sequencing was carried out using PBMCs. J is TRBJ2-7 and V is TRBV4-3, with a tentative D call TRBD1 (6 bases). The CDR3, as DNA: TGCGCCAGCAGCCAGGAACAGGGCTACGAGCAGTACTTC. This encodes CASSQEQGYEQYF.